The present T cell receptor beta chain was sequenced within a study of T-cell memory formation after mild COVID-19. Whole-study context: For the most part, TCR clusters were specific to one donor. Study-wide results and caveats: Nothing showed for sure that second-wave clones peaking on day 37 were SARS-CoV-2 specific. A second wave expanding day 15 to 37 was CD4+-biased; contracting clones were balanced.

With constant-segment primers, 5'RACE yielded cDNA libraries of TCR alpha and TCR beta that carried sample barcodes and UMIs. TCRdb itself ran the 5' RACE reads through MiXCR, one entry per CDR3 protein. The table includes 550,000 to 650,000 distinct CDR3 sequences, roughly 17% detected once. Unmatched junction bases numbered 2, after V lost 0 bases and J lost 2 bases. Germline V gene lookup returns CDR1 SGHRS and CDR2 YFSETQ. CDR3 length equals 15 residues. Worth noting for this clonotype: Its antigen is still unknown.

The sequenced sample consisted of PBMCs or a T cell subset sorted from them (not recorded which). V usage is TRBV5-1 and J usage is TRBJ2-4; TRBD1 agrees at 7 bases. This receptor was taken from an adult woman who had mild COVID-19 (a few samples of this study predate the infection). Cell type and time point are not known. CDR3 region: CASSLGQGTKNIQYF. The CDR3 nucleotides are TGCGCCAGCAGCTTGGGACAGGGAACCAAAAACATTCAGTACTTC.